This T cell receptor (beta chain) derives from a study of blood T cells in healthy people across ages (dated by TCRdb to the mid-2010s). For the wider study: In model experiments, template switching captured roughly one uniquely barcoded TCR beta cDNA molecule for every two T cells. Using deep sequencing normalized with unique cDNA molecular identifiers, the study measured how TCR beta repertoire diversity changes with age. Donors were grouped into four age groups: young (average roughly 17 years), middle-aged (roughly 38), aged (over 55) and long-lived (less than 85). To avoid experimental bias, donors of different ages were distributed randomly across sequencing lanes. Using the same blood draw, the study looked at two additional independent replicas of 1 million unique cDNA reads for two donors, one aged 18 to 29 and the other aged 80 or older. The study at large found these results: Compared with the aged group, more naive CD4+ T cells, fewer expanded clones and increased TCR diversity were shown by the long-lived group, suggesting age selection. There was a strong correlation between observed TCR beta diversity and the percentage of naive T cells measured by flow cytometry. As age increased, observed TCR beta diversity per million T cells dropped in a roughly linear way, and a significant reduction was already evident by age about 40. Because the CMV infection status of the donors was unknown, age-related changes in expanded clonotypes may potentially have been confounded. Conclusive comparison of naive and antigen-experienced compartments was prevented by the profiling of bulk unsorted PBMCs. Total diversity estimates from one million sequenced T cells were considered lower bounds and underestimates.

Libraries were constructed by 5' RACE. The run used an Illumina HiSeq 2500. A second roughly 7 to 11 cycle PCR used a sample-barcoded 5' primer and a J-beta primer mix. A unique molecular identifier was introduced onto each TCR beta cDNA molecule by a template-switch 5' adaptor carrying 12 random nucleotides. At least 2.5 million CDR3-containing paired-end reads were obtained from each sample. First-strand cDNA synthesis was performed from all RNA using the Mint cDNA synthesis kit, with priming by a TRBC-specific oligonucleotide. Following uracil-DNA glycosylase treatment, all cDNA underwent a first 18-cycle PCR with the universal primers M1SS and BC2_uni_R. In the paper's pipeline: Each sample was normalized by randomly selecting 1 million high-quality reads, each carrying a distinct molecular identifier. Reads with shared molecular identifiers were discarded instead of being binned into consensus sequences. CDR3 identification, clonotype clustering and error correction used MiTCR with a Q25 quality threshold and the strictest error-elimination algorithm. A nonparametric unseen species model with Euler transformation was used to estimate lower-bound total TCR beta diversity. Using fastp at Q25 and MiXCR, TCRdb reprocessed the public reads and kept productive beta chains. Each entry is one CDR3 protein sequence, shown with its most common DNA and genes. These V and J calls rely on TCRdb rather than the paper's analysis. The sample table holds 600,000 to 1,000,000 distinct CDR3 sequences, of which about three fifths were seen once. Of the sample, 22% falls within the top ten clones.

Sequences ENHRY (CDR1) and SYGVKD (CDR2) are obtained from the germline V gene. Compared with germline, V lacks 8 bases and J lacks 4 bases; bases without a gene match: 8. Including cysteine and phenylalanine, the CDR3 has 15 amino acids. Only the CDR3 DNA is retained, 45 bases long and in frame from the first base. The donors were roughly 38 Caucasian individuals from Russia, aged roughly 6 to 100 years, who were systemically healthy. About 10 milliliters of peripheral blood were collected from each donor into EDTA-treated Vacutainer tubes. PBMCs were isolated by Ficoll-Paque density-gradient centrifugation, with at least 6 million obtained per sample. Total RNA, at least 6 micrograms per sample, was extracted from PBMCs with Trizol reagent. For every donor, an aliquot of PBMCs went through flow cytometry to measure the percentages of naive CD45RAhigh/CD27high T cells. This clonotype was recorded once. Its recognized antigen is unknown. Base qualities are not provided; no much larger clone lies one nucleotide away.

The sequencing input was blood. This clonotype was obtained from a man aged 30-40 years in good health. Recombination joined TRBV10-3 with TRBJ1-4; 9 junctional bases match TRBD1. This receptor has the CDR3 CAIGPGQGGNEKLFF. The nucleotide sequence is given as TGTGCCATCGGGCCGGGACAGGGCGGTAATGAAAAACTGTTTTTT.